This is a list of T cell receptor beta chains from one sample in a study of cytomegalovirus exposure and HLA in healthy donors. Assay: immunoSEQ multiplex PCR; the TCRdb copy retains only in-frame clones and omits some. The sample has over 100,000 clones; approximately 80% are singletons. The sequenced sample consisted of PBMCs. The receptors were gathered from a woman in her 40s in good health and CMV-seronegative. The CDR3 runs from the conserved cysteine through the conserved F or W. Fields, in order: V gene, CDR3 length, J gene, D gene, CDR3 DNA, CDR3 protein. D genes are given only for firm matches.

TRBV6-6,16,TRBJ2-7,TRBD1,TGTGCCAGCAGTTACTCGGGGGGACAGGGGTCCTACGAGCAGTACTTC,CASSYSGGQGSYEQYF
TRBV7-2,16,TRBJ2-1,TRBD2,TGTGCCAGCAGGCGGATAGCGGGGGGGCCTCTAAATGAGCAGTTCTTC,CASRRIAGGPLNEQFF
TRBV7-6,17,TRBJ2-1,TRBD1,TGTGCCAGCAGCTTAGATACAGGGGTTCGGGCGAACAATGAGCAGTTCTTC,CASSLDTGVRANNEQFF
TRBV27,15,TRBJ2-7,TRBD2,TGTGCCAGCAGGTCCTCGAGCGGGGGCTCCTACGAGCAGTACTTC,CASRSSSGGSYEQYF
TRBV30,13,TRBJ1-5,TRBD1,TGTGCCTGGAACGGACAGGGGGCTCAGCCCCAGCATTTT,CAWNGQGAQPQHF
TRBV6-5,15,TRBJ2-7,TRBD1,TGTGCCAGCAGTTACGGACAGGGGGGAACCTACGAGCAGTACTTC,CASSYGQGGTYEQYF
TRBV5-1,14,TRBJ2-7,NA,TGCGCCAGCAGCTTGGGCCCGGAGGGGGCTGCGCAGTACTTC,CASSLGPEGAAQYF
TRBV10-3,13,TRBJ2-2,NA,TGTGCCATCAGTGAGCCTTCCGCCGGGGAGCTGTTTTTT,CAISEPSAGELFF
TRBV6-5,13,TRBJ1-2,NA,TGTGCCAGCAGTAGGGACACCTCCTGGGGCTACACCTTC,CASSRDTSWGYTF
TRBV5-6,16,TRBJ1-4,TRBD1,TGTGCCAGCAGCTTGGGGACAGGGGTAACTAATGAAAAACTGTTTTTT,CASSLGTGVTNEKLFF